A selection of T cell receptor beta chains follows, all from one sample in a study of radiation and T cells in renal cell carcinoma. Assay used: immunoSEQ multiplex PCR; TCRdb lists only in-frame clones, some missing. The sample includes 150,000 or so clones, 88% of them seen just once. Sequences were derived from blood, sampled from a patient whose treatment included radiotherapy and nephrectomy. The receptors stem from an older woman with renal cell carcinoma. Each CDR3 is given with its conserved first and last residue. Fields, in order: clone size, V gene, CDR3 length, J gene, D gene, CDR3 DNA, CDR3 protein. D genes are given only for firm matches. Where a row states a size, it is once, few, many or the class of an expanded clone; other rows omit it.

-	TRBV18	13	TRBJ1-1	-	TGTGCCAGCTCACGTGAGGGAGGCCCTGAAGCTTTCTTT	CASSREGGPEAFF
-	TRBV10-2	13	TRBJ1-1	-	TGCGCCAGCAGTGGCCAGGCGGGCACTGAAGCTTTCTTT	CASSGQAGTEAFF
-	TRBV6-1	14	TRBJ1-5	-	TGTGCCAGCAGTGAATCCTCTTATAGTCAGCCCCAGCATTTT	CASSESSYSQPQHF
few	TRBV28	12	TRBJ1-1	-	TGTGCCAGCAGTTCAGGGTCCACTGAAGCTTTCTTT	CASSSGSTEAFF
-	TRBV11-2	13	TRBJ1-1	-	TGTGCCAGCAGCTTAGTTAGGCACCTGGAAGCTTTCTTT	CASSLVRHLEAFF
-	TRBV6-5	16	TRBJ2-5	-	TGTGCCAGCAGTTACCGCTACGACTTGACCGTAGAGACCCAGTACTTC	CASSYRYDLTVETQYF
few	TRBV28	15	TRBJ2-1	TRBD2	TGTGCCAGCAGGCCAACTAGCGGGGGGAATTCTGAGCAGTTCTTC	CASRPTSGGNSEQFF
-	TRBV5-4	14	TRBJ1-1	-	TGTGCCGGCAGCTTGGTGGAGGGTGAGACTGAAGCTTTCTTT	CAGSLVEGETEAFF
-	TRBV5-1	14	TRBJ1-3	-	TGCGCCAGCAGCTTGTACGCGTGGGAGAACACCATATATTTT	CASSLYAWENTIYF
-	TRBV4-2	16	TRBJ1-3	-	TGTGCCAGCAGCCCTACCCTCCTCAGCTCTGGAAACACCATATATTTT	CASSPTLLSSGNTIYF
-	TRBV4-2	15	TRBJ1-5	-	TGTGCCAGCAGCCAAGCCGTGGGTAGCAATCAGCCCCAGCATTTT	CASSQAVGSNQPQHF
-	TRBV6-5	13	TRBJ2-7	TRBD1	TGTGCCAGCAGAATCACAGGGGGCCACGAGCAGTACTTC	CASRITGGHEQYF
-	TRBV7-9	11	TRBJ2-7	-	TGTGCCAGCAGCTTATTGAGTGAGCAGTACTTC	CASSLLSEQYF
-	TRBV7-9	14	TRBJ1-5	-	TGTGCCAGCAGCCAAGGACAGAGGAATCAGCCCCAGCATTTT	CASSQGQRNQPQHF
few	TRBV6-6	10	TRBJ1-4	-	TGTGCCAGCCGGAGGGAAAAACTGTTTTTT	CASRREKLFF
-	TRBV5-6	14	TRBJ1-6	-	TGTGCCAGCAGCGGAAAGGGACGGAATTCACCCCTCCACTTT	CASSGKGRNSPLHF
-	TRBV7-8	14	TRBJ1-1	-	TGTGCCAGCAGCCTGAGGGTTATGAACACTGAAGCTTTCTTT	CASSLRVMNTEAFF
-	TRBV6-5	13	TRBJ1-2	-	TGTGCCAGCAGTTTTAAACCTAACTATGGCTACACCTTC	CASSFKPNYGYTF
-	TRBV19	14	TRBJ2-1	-	TGTGCCAGTAGTATGATCAGGGACCAAGGTGAGCAGTTCTTC	CASSMIRDQGEQFF
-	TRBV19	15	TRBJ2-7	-	TGTGCCAGTAGTATGGGTCCAGGGTCTTCCTACGAGCAGTACTTC	CASSMGPGSSYEQYF
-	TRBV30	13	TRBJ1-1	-	TGTGCCTGGAGTACTGCGGGGGACACTGAAGCTTTCTTT	CAWSTAGDTEAFF
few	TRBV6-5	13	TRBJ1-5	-	TGTGCCAGCAGTTACAATATGGATCAGCCCCAGCATTTT	CASSYNMDQPQHF
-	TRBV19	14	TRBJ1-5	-	TGTGCCAGTACCCTGGGGGGATCTTGGCAGCCCCAGCATTTT	CASTLGGSWQPQHF
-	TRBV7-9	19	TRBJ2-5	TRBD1	TGTGCCAGCAGCTTAGCGGGGTGGACAGGTCCCCAATACCAAGAGACCCAGTACTTC	CASSLAGWTGPQYQETQYF
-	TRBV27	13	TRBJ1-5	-	TGTGCCAGCAGTTTTACAGGGTATCAGCCCCAGCATTTT	CASSFTGYQPQHF
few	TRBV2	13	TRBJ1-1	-	TGTGCCAGTATTTACAGAACGAACACTGAAGCTTTCTTT	CASIYRTNTEAFF
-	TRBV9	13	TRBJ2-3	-	TGTGCCAGCAGCGAGGCCACTATGGATACGCAGTATTTT	CASSEATMDTQYF
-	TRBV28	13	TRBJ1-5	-	TGTGCCAGCAGTCTTCAACCCCCTTCGCCCCAGCATTTT	CASSLQPPSPQHF
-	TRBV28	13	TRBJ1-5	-	TGTGCCAGCAGTTTATTGGGGAACCAGCCCCAGCATTTT	CASSLLGNQPQHF
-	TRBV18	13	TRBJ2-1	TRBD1	TGTGCCAGCTCACCCACAGGGGTCAATGAGCAGTTCTTC	CASSPTGVNEQFF
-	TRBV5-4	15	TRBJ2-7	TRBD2	TGTGCCAGCAGCTTGGAGCGGGGGGCAACCTACGAGCAGTACTTC	CASSLERGATYEQYF
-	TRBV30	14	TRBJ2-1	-	TGTGCCTGGAGTGTAGTACAGGGTTACAATGAGCAGTTCTTC	CAWSVVQGYNEQFF
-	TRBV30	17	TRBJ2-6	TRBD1	TGTGCCTGGATCGGGACAGGGGTCTCGGCTGGGGCCAACGTCCTGACTTTC	CAWIGTGVSAGANVLTF
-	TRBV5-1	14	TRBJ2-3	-	TGCGCCAGCAGCTTTTATTCCCGCACAGATACGCAGTATTTT	CASSFYSRTDTQYF
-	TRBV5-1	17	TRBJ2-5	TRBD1	TGCGCCAGCAGCCTATCCGCGCAGGGACAGGGTAGACAGACCCAGTACTTC	CASSLSAQGQGRQTQYF
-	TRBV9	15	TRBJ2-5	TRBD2	TGTGCCAGCAGCGTGGCTAGCGGGGGCCAAGAGACCCAGTACTTC	CASSVASGGQETQYF
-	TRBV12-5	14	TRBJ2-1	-	TGTGCTAGTGGTTTGGTGACGGGCTACAATGAGCAGTTCTTC	CASGLVTGYNEQFF
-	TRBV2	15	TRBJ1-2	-	TGTGCCAGCAGTGAAGTAAGGGGTGGTCAGAATGGCTACACCTTC	CASSEVRGGQNGYTF
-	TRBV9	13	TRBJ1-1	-	TGTGCCAGCAGCCTACTTGGAGGCACTGAAGCTTTCTTT	CASSLLGGTEAFF
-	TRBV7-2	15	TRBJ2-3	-	TGTGCCAGCAGCTTAGCGGCAAGGCGGGCTTCCGAGCAGTATTTT	CASSLAARRASEQYF
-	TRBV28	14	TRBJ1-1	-	TGTGCCAGCAGTTATGGGGCAGGGATAACTGAAGCTTTCTTT	CASSYGAGITEAFF
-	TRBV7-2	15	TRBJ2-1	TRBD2	TGTGCCAGCAGCCCGCGGGGGATTCCCTACAATGAGCAGTTCTTC	CASSPRGIPYNEQFF
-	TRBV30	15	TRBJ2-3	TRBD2	TGTGCCTGGACAGTGAGAGCGGGGGTTGGAGATACGCAGTATTTT	CAWTVRAGVGDTQYF
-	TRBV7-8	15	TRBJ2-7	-	TGTGCCAGCAGCTTAGCTCTAGGCCTCTCCTACGAGCAGTACTTC	CASSLALGLSYEQYF
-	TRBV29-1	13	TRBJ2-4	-	TGCAGCGTTGAAGATCCTAGTAGAAACATTCAGTACTTC	CSVEDPSRNIQYF
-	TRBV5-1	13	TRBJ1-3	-	TGCGCCAGCAGCTTGGTTCCCGGAGACACCATATATTTT	CASSLVPGDTIYF
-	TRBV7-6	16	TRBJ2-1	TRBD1	TGTGCCAGCAGCTCCACAGGGGCTAGCTCCTACAATGAGCAGTTCTTC	CASSSTGASSYNEQFF
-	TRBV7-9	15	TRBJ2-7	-	TGTGCCAGCAGCTTCTTGACAGGTTCTCTCTACGAGCAGTACTTC	CASSFLTGSLYEQYF
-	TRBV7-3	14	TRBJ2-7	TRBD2	TGTGCCAGCAGCTTTGGGGGGGACTCCTACGAGCAGTACTTC	CASSFGGDSYEQYF
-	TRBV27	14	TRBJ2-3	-	TGTGCCAGCAGTTTTATCCAGGCCACAGATACGCAGTATTTT	CASSFIQATDTQYF
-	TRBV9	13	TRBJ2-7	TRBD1	TGTGCCAGCAGCGCGACAGGGTTGGTCGAGCAGTACTTC	CASSATGLVEQYF
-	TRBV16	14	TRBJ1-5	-	TGTGCCAGCAGCCCCCCGGAGTCTCGTCAGCCCCAGCATTTT	CASSPPESRQPQHF
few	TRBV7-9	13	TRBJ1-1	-	TGTGCCAGCAGCTTAGCGTTGTGGTATGAAGCTTTCTTT	CASSLALWYEAFF
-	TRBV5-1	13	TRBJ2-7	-	TGCGCCAGCAGCGCGGTGTTGGCGAACGAGCAGTACTTC	CASSAVLANEQYF